The table lists the clone carrying this TCR beta chain with many counts. Its cognate antigen is unknown. V shed 1 base and J shed 2 bases, with 13 bases lying between them. The CDR3 is made up of 16 amino acids. Germline V gene lookup returns CDR1 LGHNA and CDR2 YSLEER. This specimen belongs to a study of blood T cells in healthy people across ages. Then a second PCR, running about 6 to 11 cycles, was carried out with a sample-barcoded 5' primer and a J-beta primer mix. The authors tagged each cDNA molecule using a template-switch adaptor with 12 random nucleotides. TCRdb re-called the 5' RACE reads with MiXCR, one entry per CDR3 protein. Here the sample spans around 990,000 distinct CDR3 sequences, 30% to 40% being singletons. Study results and limitations: Older individuals had lower TCR beta diversity per million T cells (the decline was roughly linear). Bulk PBMC profiling left naive and antigen-experienced comparisons inconclusive.

Input material: blood. This clonotype was sampled from a young man in good health. The chain links TRBV4-3 to TRBJ2-3; TRBD2 is a possible D gene (5 bases). Here the CDR3 reads CASSQVSRGSTDTQYF. In nucleotides, the CDR3 is TGCGCCAGCAGCCAAGTCAGTCGGGGATCCACAGATACGCAGTATTTT.